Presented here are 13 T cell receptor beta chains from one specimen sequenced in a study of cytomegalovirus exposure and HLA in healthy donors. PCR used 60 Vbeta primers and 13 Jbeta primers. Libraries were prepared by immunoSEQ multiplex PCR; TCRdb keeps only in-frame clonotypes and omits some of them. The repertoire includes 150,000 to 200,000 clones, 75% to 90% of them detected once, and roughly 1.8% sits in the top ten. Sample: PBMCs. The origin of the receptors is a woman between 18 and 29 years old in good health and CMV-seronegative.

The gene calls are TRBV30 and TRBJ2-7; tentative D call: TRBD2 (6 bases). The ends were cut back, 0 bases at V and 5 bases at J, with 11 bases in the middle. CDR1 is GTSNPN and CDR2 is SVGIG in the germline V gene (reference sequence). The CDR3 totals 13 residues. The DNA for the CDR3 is TGTGCCTGGAGTGTACCTGGCGGGAACGAGCAGTACTTC. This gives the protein CAWSVPGGNEQYF. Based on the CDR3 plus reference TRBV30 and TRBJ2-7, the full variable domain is SQTIHQWPATLVQPVGSPLSLECTVEGTSNPNLYWYRQAAGRGLQLLFYSVGIGQISSEVPQNLSASRPQDRQFILSSKKLLLSDSGFYLCAWSVPGGNEQYFGPGTRLTVT.

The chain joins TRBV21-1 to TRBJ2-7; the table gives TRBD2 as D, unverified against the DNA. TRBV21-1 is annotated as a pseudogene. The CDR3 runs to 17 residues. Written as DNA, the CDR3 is TGTGCCAGCAGCAAAGGGAGGGGCCAGGTTGTAACCTACGAGCAGTACTTC. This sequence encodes CASSKGRGQVVTYEQYF.

The CDR3 DNA reads TGCGCCAGCAGCTTGTCGGGACAGGGCCACTCTGGAAACACCATATATTTT. Its protein is CASSLSGQGHSGNTIYF. J is TRBJ1-3 and V is TRBV5-1, with 9 positions matching TRBD1. Looked up from germline, CDR1 is SGHRS and CDR2 is YFSETQ. The junction had 5 bases not matched to a gene; V was cut back by 1 base and J by 0 bases. The CDR3 extends over 17 amino acids.

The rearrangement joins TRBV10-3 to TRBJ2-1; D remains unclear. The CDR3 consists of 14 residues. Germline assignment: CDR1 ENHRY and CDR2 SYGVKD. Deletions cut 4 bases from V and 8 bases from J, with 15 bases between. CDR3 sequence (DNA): TGTGCCATCAGTGTCGGCGGAGCCGGCGATGAGCAGTTCTTC. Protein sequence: CAISVGGAGDEQFF.

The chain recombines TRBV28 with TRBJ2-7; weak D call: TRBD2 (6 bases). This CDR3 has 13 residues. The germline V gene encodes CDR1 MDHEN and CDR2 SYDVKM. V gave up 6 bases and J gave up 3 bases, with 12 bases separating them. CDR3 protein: CASRPSGLYEQYF. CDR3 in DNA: TGTGCCAGCAGACCGTCGGGACTCTACGAGCAGTACTTC.

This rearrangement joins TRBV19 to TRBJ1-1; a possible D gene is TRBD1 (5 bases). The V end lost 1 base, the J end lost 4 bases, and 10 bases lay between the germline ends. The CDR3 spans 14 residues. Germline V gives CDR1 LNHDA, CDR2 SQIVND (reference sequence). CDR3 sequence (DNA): TGTGCCAGTAGTATAGCACCAGGGCCCACTGAAGCTTTCTTT. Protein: CASSIAPGPTEAFF.

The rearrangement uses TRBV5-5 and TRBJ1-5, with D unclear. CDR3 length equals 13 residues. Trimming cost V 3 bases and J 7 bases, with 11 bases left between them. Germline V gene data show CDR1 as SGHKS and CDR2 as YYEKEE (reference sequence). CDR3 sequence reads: CASSYTPGQPQHF. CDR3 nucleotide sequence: TGTGCCAGCAGCTATACCCCGGGGCAGCCCCAGCATTTT. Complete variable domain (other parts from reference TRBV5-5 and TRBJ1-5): DAGVTQSPTHLIKTRGQQVTLRCSPISGHKSVSWYQQVLGQGPQFIFQYYEKEERGRGNFPDRFSARQFPNYSSELNVNALLLGDSALYLCASSYTPGQPQHFGDGTRLSIL.

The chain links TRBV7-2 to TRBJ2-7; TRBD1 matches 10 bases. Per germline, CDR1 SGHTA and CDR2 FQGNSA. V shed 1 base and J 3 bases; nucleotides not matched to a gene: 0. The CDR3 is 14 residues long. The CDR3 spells CASSLGDRGYEQYF. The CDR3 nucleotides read TGTGCCAGCAGCTTAGGGGACAGGGGCTACGAGCAGTACTTC.

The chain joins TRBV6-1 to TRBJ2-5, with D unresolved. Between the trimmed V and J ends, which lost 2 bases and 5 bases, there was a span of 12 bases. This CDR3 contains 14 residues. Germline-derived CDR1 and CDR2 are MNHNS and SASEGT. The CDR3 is CASSESINRETQYF. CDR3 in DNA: TGTGCCAGCAGTGAATCAATTAACCGGGAGACCCAGTACTTC.

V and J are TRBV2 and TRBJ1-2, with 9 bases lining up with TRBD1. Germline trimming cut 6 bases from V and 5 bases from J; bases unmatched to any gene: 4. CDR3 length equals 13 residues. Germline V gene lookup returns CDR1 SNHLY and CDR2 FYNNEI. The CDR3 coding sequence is TGTGCCAGCAGATTGACAGGGGGTTATGGCTACACCTTC. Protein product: CASRLTGGYGYTF.

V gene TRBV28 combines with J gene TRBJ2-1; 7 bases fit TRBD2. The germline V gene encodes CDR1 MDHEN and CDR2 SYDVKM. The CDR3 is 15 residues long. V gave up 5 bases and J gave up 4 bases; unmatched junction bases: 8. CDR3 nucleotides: TGTGCCAGCAGTCCCCCGGGCGGGAGTTACAATGAGCAGTTCTTC. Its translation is CASSPPGGSYNEQFF.

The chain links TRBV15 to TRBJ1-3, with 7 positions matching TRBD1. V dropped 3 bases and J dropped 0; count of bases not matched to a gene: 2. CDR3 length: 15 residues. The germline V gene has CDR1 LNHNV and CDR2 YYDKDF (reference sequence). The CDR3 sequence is CATSRDRYSGNTIYF. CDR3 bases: TGTGCCACCAGCAGGGACAGGTACTCTGGAAACACCATATATTTT.

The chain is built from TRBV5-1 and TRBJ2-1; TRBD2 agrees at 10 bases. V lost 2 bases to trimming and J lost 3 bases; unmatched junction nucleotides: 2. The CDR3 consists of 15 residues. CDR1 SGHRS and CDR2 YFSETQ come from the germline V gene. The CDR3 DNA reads TGCGCCAGCAGCTTAGGGACTAGCGACTACAATGAGCAGTTCTTC. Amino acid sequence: CASSLGTSDYNEQFF.